The clone carrying this TCR beta chain came up many times. Time point reported: before trial treatment. The sample comes from a study of low-dose radiotherapy and immunotherapy resistance in tumors. Germline assignment: CDR1 LGHDT and CDR2 YNNKEL (reference sequence). Trimming took 4 bases from V and 8 from J, leaving 14 bases between them. This CDR3 comprises 13 residues. TRAV- and TRBV-specific primers were used for first-strand cDNA, which covered alpha and beta chains. The TCRs were subjected to amplification over 20 PCR cycles employing a constant-region primer in conjunction with a V-primer adapter. TCRdb reprocessed the reads with MiXCR, giving one entry per CDR3 protein. The table records 64,000 or so distinct CDR3 sequences, approximately 25% of them present only once.

V is TRBV3-1 and J is TRBJ1-2; D is perhaps TRBD1 (5 bases). This clonotype was obtained from a male donor with rectosigmoid adenocarcinoma. The specimen comprised PBMCs, sampled before treatment. The CDR3 region is CASSPGGYMGYTF. The CDR3 nucleotides read TGTGCCAGCAGCCCCGGGGGATATATGGGCTACACCTTC.